This T cell receptor (beta chain) emerged from a study of blood T cell repertoires in COVID-19. On the study more broadly: Italy, Spain and the United States were the sources of the convalescent and acute COVID-19 samples. T cells, B-cell-depleted T cells, or PBMCs provided the cDNA or gDNA that served as material.

In the authors' methods: Quantification of nucleated cells was approximated via reference gene primer amplification. Repertoires were generated with immunoSEQ multiplex PCR, while TCRdb's copy carries only in-frame clones and drops some. V, J and clone size reflect that table, while D and trimming were determined from the DNA. The sample carries around 130,000 clones, roughly 83% recorded once. V dropped 7 bases and J dropped 1 base, with 10 bases sitting between them. The CDR3 runs to 12 residues. Germline V gives CDR1 SQVTM, CDR2 ANQGSEA. The chain links TRBV29-1 to TRBJ1-1, with D possibly being TRBD1 (6 bases). The TCR comes from a woman of 80 years or more with acute or convalescent COVID-19. Sequencing was carried out using peripheral blood. CDR3 protein: CSARGGNTEAFF. The DNA for the CDR3 is TGCAGCGCCAGGGGCGGGAACACTGAAGCTTTCTTT. Filled out from reference TRBV29-1 and TRBJ1-1, the complete variable domain reads SAVISQKPSRDICQRGTSLTIQCQVDSQVTMMFWYRQQPGQSLTLIATANQGSEATYESGFVIDKFPISRPNLTFSTLTVSNMSPEDSSIYLCSARGGNTEAFFGQGTRLTVV.